This TCR beta chain was captured by sequencing in a study of glioma-infiltrating T cells after dendritic cell vaccination. Study-level information: The vaccine used monocyte-derived dendritic cells pulsed overnight with autologous tumor lysate.

Assay: immunoSEQ multiplex PCR; the TCRdb copy retains only in-frame clones and omits some. The data show around 72,000 clones, approximately 81% seen once. With regard to this clone: What it binds is unknown.

Germline loops: CDR1 SEHNR, CDR2 FQNEAQ (reference sequence). This CDR3 comprises 15 residues. V lost 1 base to trimming and J lost 0 bases, with 9 bases between them. Study-level points and caveats: Higher pretreatment TIL content predicted longer progression-free time and survival.

The chain joins TRBV7-9 to TRBJ1-1; possible D gene TRBD1, 5 bases. The sequence came from a human donor with glioblastoma. Material: blood, obtained before dendritic cell vaccination. CDR3 region: CASSLGGSMNTEAFF. Written as DNA, the CDR3 is TGTGCCAGCAGCTTAGGGGGCTCCATGAACACTGAAGCTTTCTTT.